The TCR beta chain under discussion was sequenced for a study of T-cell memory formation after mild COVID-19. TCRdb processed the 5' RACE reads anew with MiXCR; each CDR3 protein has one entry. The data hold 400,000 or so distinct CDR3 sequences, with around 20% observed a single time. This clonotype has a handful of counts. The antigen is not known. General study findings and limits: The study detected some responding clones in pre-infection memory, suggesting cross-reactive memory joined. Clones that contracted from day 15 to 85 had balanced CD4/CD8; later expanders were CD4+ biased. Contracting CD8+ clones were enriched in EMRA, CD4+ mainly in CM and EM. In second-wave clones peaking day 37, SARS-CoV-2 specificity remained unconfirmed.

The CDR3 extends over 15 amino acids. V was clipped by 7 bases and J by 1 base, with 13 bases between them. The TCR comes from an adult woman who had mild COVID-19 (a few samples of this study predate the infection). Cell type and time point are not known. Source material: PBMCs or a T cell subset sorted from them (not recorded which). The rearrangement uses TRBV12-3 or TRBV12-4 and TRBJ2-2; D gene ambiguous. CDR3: CASIPSYLNTGELFF. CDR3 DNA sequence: TGTGCCAGCATCCCCTCCTACTTGAACACCGGGGAGCTGTTTTTT.